This is a list of T cell receptor beta chains from one sample in a study of T cells in localized non-small cell lung cancer. TCRdb's copy holds only in-frame clones and misses some; the assay was immunoSEQ multiplex PCR. The sample holds around 40,000 clones; about nine tenths are singletons and the top ten take more than 2%. Sequences were derived from peripheral blood, sampled before any cancer treatment. The receptors come from a female donor over 55 with stage I squamous cell lung carcinoma. Both conserved end residues are part of each CDR3. A D gene is named only where the DNA matches it firmly. Clone size is given for some rows only: seen once, a few or many times, or a class if the clone is expanded.

clone size,J gene,D gene,V gene,CDR3 DNA,CDR3 protein
NA,TRBJ2-3,TRBD1,TRBV29-1,TGCAGCGCATCCAGGGGGCGGGCAGATACGCAGTATTTT,CSASRGRADTQYF
NA,TRBJ2-5,TRBD2,TRBV7-2,TGTGCCAGCAGCTCTTCATTGGGACTAGCGTCAGAGACCCAGTACTTC,CASSSSLGLASETQYF
NA,TRBJ2-7,TRBD1,TRBV11-2,TGTGCCAGCAGCCATTCACCGGACAGGGGATTTCCCGGTTACGAGCAGTACTTC,CASSHSPDRGFPGYEQYF
NA,TRBJ2-1,TRBD2,TRBV5-1,TGCGCCAGCAGCTTGGCCGGACAGGGAGGGACTAGCGGGAGGCCTGTCTTC,CASSLAGQGGTSGRPVF
NA,TRBJ1-2,NA,TRBV18,TGTGCCAGCTCACCACGCGACAACCCTAACTATGGCTACACCTTC,CASSPRDNPNYGYTF
NA,TRBJ1-4,TRBD1,TRBV30,TGTGCCTGGAGCAACCGGGGACAGGGGTTATCTAATGAAAAACTGTTTTTT,CAWSNRGQGLSNEKLFF
NA,TRBJ1-1,NA,TRBV29-1,TGCAGCGGATCCTCGGACGTGGGCAGGATTAAAACTGAAGCTTTCTTT,CSGSSDVGRIKTEAFF
once,TRBJ2-7,NA,TRBV19,TGTGCCAGTAGTAAGGGGGCTAGCGGCGGTGGAGAGCAGTACTTC,CASSKGASGGGEQYF
NA,TRBJ1-1,TRBD1,TRBV27,TGTGCCAGCAGGAAGACAGGGTCCACTGAAGCTTTCTTT,CASRKTGSTEAFF
NA,TRBJ2-2,NA,TRBV5-6,TGTGCCAGCAGCTTATCCCTCCGGGGCGGGGAGCTGTTTTTT,CASSLSLRGGELFF
NA,TRBJ2-1,NA,TRBV5-1,TGCGCCAGCAGCTCCGCCGGAGCATCCTACAATGAGCAGTTCTTC,CASSSAGASYNEQFF
NA,TRBJ2-2,NA,TRBV5-4,TGTGCCAGCAGCCGGGACTCCGCGAACACCGGGGAGCTGTTTTTT,CASSRDSANTGELFF
NA,TRBJ1-5,NA,TRBV6-1,TGTGCCAGCAGTGAAGAATCATGGGGCAGGGAGAGCAATCAGCCCCAGCATTTT,CASSEESWGRESNQPQHF
NA,TRBJ2-3,NA,TRBV7-9,TGTGCCAGCAGCACCGGACCTGGCACAGATACGCAGTATTTT,CASSTGPGTDTQYF
NA,TRBJ1-2,TRBD1,TRBV7-6,TGTGCCGTCACGCCGGGACAGGGCTATGGCTACACCTTC,CAVTPGQGYGYTF
NA,TRBJ2-7,NA,TRBV7-8,TGTGCCAGCAGCTTAGTGGGGGTCTGGCGGGACTCCTACGAGCAGTACTTC,CASSLVGVWRDSYEQYF
NA,TRBJ2-3,TRBD2,TRBV19,TGTGCCAGTAGTACCCTGGGACTAGCGGGGACAGATACGCAGTATTTT,CASSTLGLAGTDTQYF
NA,TRBJ2-3,TRBD2,TRBV5-1,TGCGCCAGCAGCCCGGGACTAGCGGTCACAGATACGCAGTATTTT,CASSPGLAVTDTQYF
NA,TRBJ2-3,NA,TRBV6-6,TGTGCCATCCCCGCGGTGGTTGGCACAGATACGCAGTATTTT,CAIPAVVGTDTQYF
NA,TRBJ2-3,NA,TRBV5-1,TGCGCCAGCAGCTTGCCTGGGGGTGTATACACAGATACGCAGTATTTT,CASSLPGGVYTDTQYF
NA,TRBJ2-5,NA,TRBV6-6,TGTGCCAGCAGTCAGGGGGGGGCGGCCCAGTACTTC,CASSQGGAAQYF
NA,TRBJ2-1,NA,TRBV20-1,TGCAGTGCTCTCTGGGGGGTGGAGCAGTTCTTC,CSALWGVEQFF
NA,TRBJ2-1,TRBD2,TRBV30,TGTGCCTGGAGTGCTCTAGCGGGAGGGCGCGGGGATGAGCAGTTCTTC,CAWSALAGGRGDEQFF
NA,TRBJ2-6,NA,TRBV5-4,TGTGCCAGCAGCCAAGGACAGCCAGGGGCCAACGTCCTGACTTTC,CASSQGQPGANVLTF
once,TRBJ2-7,NA,TRBV18,TGTGCCAGCTCACCAGGGGCCGGGAACGAGCAGTACTTC,CASSPGAGNEQYF
NA,TRBJ1-2,TRBD1,TRBV7-2,TGTGCCAGCAGCTTAGGCGGAACAGGGGGCAGCTATGGCTACACCTTC,CASSLGGTGGSYGYTF
NA,TRBJ1-3,NA,TRBV2,TGTGCCAGCAGAGGGTTACGGCTCAGCTCTGGAAACACCATATATTTT,CASRGLRLSSGNTIYF
once,TRBJ1-4,TRBD1,TRBV5-5,TGTGCCAGCAGCCATCCGGGACAGGGTAATGAAAAACTGTTTTTT,CASSHPGQGNEKLFF
NA,TRBJ2-1,TRBD1,TRBV7-3,TGTGCCAGCAGCGAACAGGGGGCTTCCTACAATGAGCAGTTCTTC,CASSEQGASYNEQFF
once,TRBJ2-3,TRBD2,TRBV28,TGTGCCAGCAGTTCAGGACTAGCGGGAGATACAGATACGCAGTATTTT,CASSSGLAGDTDTQYF
NA,TRBJ2-1,NA,TRBV2,TGTGCCAGCAGTGAGACCAGCTACAATGAGCAGTTCTTC,CASSETSYNEQFF
few,TRBJ1-5,NA,TRBV30,TGTGCCTGGAGTCACAAAGGGAGCCAGCCCCAGCATTTT,CAWSHKGSQPQHF
NA,TRBJ2-6,NA,TRBV6-5,TGTGCCACCCAGGGTTCTTCTGGGGCCAACGTCCTGACTTTC,CATQGSSGANVLTF
NA,TRBJ2-7,NA,TRBV6-5,TGTGCCAGCAGTTCCTTGGGACTGACGAACGAGCAGTACTTC,CASSSLGLTNEQYF
NA,TRBJ2-5,NA,TRBV10-1,TGCGCCAGCAGTGACTCACCGGGACCCCAAGAGACCCAGTACTTC,CASSDSPGPQETQYF
NA,TRBJ2-5,TRBD2,TRBV9,TGTGCCAGCAGCGTAGGCGGGAGGGCCGGGGAGACCCAGTACTTC,CASSVGGRAGETQYF
NA,TRBJ1-4,NA,TRBV19,TGTGCCAGTACCCAAGCTCCCTTAGAGCCGGTTTTT,CASTQAPLEPVF
once,TRBJ2-3,TRBD1,TRBV19,TGTGCCAGTAGTTCGGGACAGGGGCTCACAGATACGCAGTATTTT,CASSSGQGLTDTQYF
NA,TRBJ1-2,NA,TRBV5-1,TGCGCCAGCAGCATAGAGGGGTACCCTAACTATGGCTACACCTTC,CASSIEGYPNYGYTF
NA,TRBJ2-1,TRBD1,TRBV7-9,TGTGCCAGCAGCTTAGTCCACTCTCGGGACAGATCTCACAATGAGCAGTTCTTC,CASSLVHSRDRSHNEQFF
NA,TRBJ2-5,NA,TRBV5-5,TGTGCCAGCAACGAACTCGGGGGGCGAGAGACCCAGTACTTC,CASNELGGRETQYF
few,TRBJ1-2,NA,TRBV7-6,TGTGCCAGCAGCCAAAGGGGCGGAAACTATGGCTACACCTTC,CASSQRGGNYGYTF
NA,TRBJ2-5,TRBD2,TRBV5-1,TGCGCCAGCAGCACTAGCGGGAGCGTAGAGACCCAGTACTTC,CASSTSGSVETQYF
NA,TRBJ2-1,NA,TRBV5-1,TGCGCCAGCAGCTTGGATGGCAATGAGCAGTTCTTC,CASSLDGNEQFF
NA,TRBJ1-5,NA,TRBV28,TGTGCCAGCAGTAACGGGGTCTATCAGCCCCAGCATTTT,CASSNGVYQPQHF
NA,TRBJ2-1,TRBD2,TRBV14,TGTGCCAGCAAGGGGACTAGCGGGAGGGCCGCGCAGTTCTTC,CASKGTSGRAAQFF
NA,TRBJ1-3,NA,TRBV19,TGTGCCAGTAGGCCCCCGGGGGTTTCTGGAAACACCATATATTTT,CASRPPGVSGNTIYF